The sequence of this T cell receptor beta chain was determined in a study of cytomegalovirus exposure and HLA in healthy donors. Amplification used 60 Vbeta primers and 13 Jbeta primers. Clones were read by immunoSEQ multiplex PCR, and TCRdb kept only the in-frame ones, dropping some. Of some 91,000 clones in the sample, about two thirds are singletons; the top ten hold roughly 2.5%. The junction had 1 base not matched to a gene; V was cut back by 2 bases and J by 7 bases. Germline V lookup: CDR1 MNHNS, CDR2 SASEGT. This CDR3 spans 13 amino acids. Sequenced material: PBMCs. The gene calls are TRBV6-1 and TRBJ2-1, with 8 bases that match TRBD2. The receptor was isolated from a human donor in good health. CDR3 region: CASSEKRGNEQFF. CDR3 in DNA: TGTGCCAGCAGTGAAAAGCGGGGGAATGAGCAGTTCTTC.